This entry concerns a single T cell receptor beta chain. Its cognate antigen is unknown. Documented treatment: approximately 9-day PBMC culture with coronavirus spike peptide pools or control peptides (ViraFEST assay). Peptide pool stimulation in ViraFEST expanded antigen-specific T cells, whose TCRs were then sequenced. This sample stems from a study of vaccination and CD4 T cells after COVID-19. Study at large: In culture, cells were exposed to overlapping spike peptides from SARS-CoV-2, HCoV-NL63, HCoV-OC43 and HCoV-229E. Broader study findings: Convalescent patients' clones that were vaccine-specific were spike mono-reactive in 304 of 307 cases. Post-vaccination, and not before, a median roughly 90% of reactive clones appeared in convalescent patients.

An Oncomine TCR Beta short-read assay was used to sequence the DNA from cultured CD4+ T cells. TCRdb analysed the PCR reads with MiXCR anew, one entry per CDR3 protein. The repertoire holds about 27,000 distinct CDR3 sequences, around 60% seen once, with about a sixth in the top ten. The junction had 10 bases not matched to a gene; V was cut back by 6 bases and J by 5 bases. Germline assignment: CDR1 MNHEY and CDR2 SMNVEV (reference sequence). The CDR3 totals 15 residues. This rearrangement joins TRBV27 to TRBJ1-5, with 7 nucleotides matching TRBD1. Sequencing was performed on CD4+ T cells from blood, cultured in vitro, taken after SARS-CoV-2 vaccination. The sequence derives from a human donor who received a COVID-19 vaccine. CDR3: CASSPATGTDQPQHF. The CDR3 DNA sequence: TGTGCCAGCAGCCCCGCGACAGGGACTGATCAGCCCCAGCATTTT.